This T cell receptor beta chain was observed in a study of shared clonotypes between healthy human individuals. There are 15 residues in the CDR3. V shed 4 bases and J 4 bases; nucleotides not matched to a gene: 5. The V gene's germline CDR1 is LGHNA and CDR2 YSLEER. Running of the assay took place at deep level. Every subset had its genomic DNA shared out evenly among several immunoSEQ plates. Sequencing used immunoSEQ multiplex PCR; TCRdb keeps in-frame clones, though not all of them. The data hold nearly 1,000,000 clones, with less than 85% observed a single time. This clone was seen more than once but under ten times. Donors included only healthy HIV-negative adults lacking recent acute infections or vaccinations.

The J gene is TRBJ2-1, the V gene TRBV4-3; TRBD2 matches at 9 bases. The source is a man younger than 35 in good health. The sequenced material came from memory CD4+ T cells sorted from blood. Subset specified: CD45RA-negative fraction. CDR3 in DNA: TGCGCCAGCAGCCCAGAGACTAGCGGATACAATGAGCAGTTCTTC. Translation: CASSPETSGYNEQFF.